What follows is one TCR beta chain and its context. Its antigen is not known. These data belong to a study of shared clonotypes between healthy human individuals. Study-level points and caveats: The donor pool, a small one, limited the genetic and exposure-history diversity represented. Sampling was confined to blood; repertoires within tissues likely differ.

Terminally differentiated effector memory CD45RA+ cells were excluded from the naive CD8 cells, which were CD45RO-negative and positively selected for CCR7. The assay ran at deep level. TCRdb keeps only in-frame clones here, not all; method: immunoSEQ multiplex PCR. The data show about 2.2 million clones, 93% seen once. Germline V gene sequence: CDR1 SGHRS, CDR2 YFSETQ. V lost 7 bases and J 5 bases, leaving 19 bases between the germline ends. CDR3 length: 15 amino acids. The genes are TRBV5-1 and TRBJ2-1; no clear D. The receptor was isolated from a man younger than 35 in good health. Some clones in this sample may be carry-over from other donors' samples. Sequencing input: naive CD8+ T cells from PBMCs. CDR3 bases: TGCGCCAGCTGGGAAGGGTTTACTGTCAACAATGAGCAGTTCTTC. This translates into CASWEGFTVNNEQFF. The full variable domain, with the rest looked up from reference TRBV5-1 and TRBJ2-1, is KAGVTQTPRYLIKTRGQQVTLSCSPISGHRSVSWYQQTPGQGLQFLFEYFSETQRNKGNFPGRFSGRQFSNSRSEMNVSTLELGDSALYLCASWEGFTVNNEQFFGPGTRLTVL.